The clone carrying this T cell receptor beta chain showed up just a few times. The sample comes from a study of cytomegalovirus exposure and HLA in healthy donors. With 60 Vbeta and 13 Jbeta primers, the PCR was carried out. Assay: immunoSEQ multiplex PCR; the TCRdb copy retains only in-frame clones and omits some. This table holds about 90,000 clones, around 78% found once. The CDR3 is 14 residues long. Germline V CDR1 and CDR2: SEHNR, FQNEAQ (reference sequence). Trimming took off 8 bases at V and 10 bases at J, with 23 bases between the two ends. Specimen: PBMCs. This chain links TRBV7-9 with TRBJ1-2; D possibly corresponds to TRBD1 (5 bases). This sequence originates from a man in his thirties or forties in good health and CMV-seronegative. CDR3 amino acids: CASGDTLGVGSYTF. CDR3 nucleotide sequence: TGTGCCAGCGGGGATACTTTAGGGGTAGGGTCCTACACCTTC.